This T cell receptor (beta chain) came from a study of T cell repertoires in cytomegalovirus infection. As for the study in general: Public TCR beta signatures marked donors with CMV infection and the matching HLA. Study-level results: In two of eight donors, the top clonotype was HLA-C-restricted CMV-specific. Based on cumulative public TCR beta family frequency, carriers of CMV plus the relevant HLA were identified.

TCRdb itself ran the reads through MiXCR, one entry per CDR3 protein. The table records around 530,000 distinct CDR3 sequences, approximately 25% of them present only once. Details on this clonotype: What it binds is not known.

CDR3 size: 15 residues. V lost 3 bases, J lost 2 bases, and 16 bases lay in between. CDR1 DFQATT and CDR2 SNEGSKA come from the germline V gene (reference sequence). This chain links TRBV20-1 with TRBJ2-5, with a tentative D call TRBD2 (5 bases). The sequence derives from a human donor in good health (CMV status not recorded). Some clones in this sample may be carry-over from other donors' samples. Specimen: PBMCs. As DNA, the CDR3 is TGCAGTGCTAGTCCCCCACTAGGAAAACAAGAGACCCAGTACTTC. Translated, it gives CSASPPLGKQETQYF.